What follows are 15 T cell receptor beta chains derived from one specimen sequenced in a study of T cells in Graves' hyperthyroidism and ophthalmopathy. TCR beta CDR3 sequences were amplified from RNA transcripts. The primer set for the first-round RT-PCR of the TCR CDR3 was HTBI. One entry per CDR3 protein, called by TCRdb with MiXCR from the multiplex PCR reads. The table lists roughly 700,000 distinct CDR3 sequences, around 40% of them singletons, with around 30% in the top ten. Material for sequencing was blood. These receptors came from a woman between 40 and 50 years old with Graves' hyperthyroidism.

In this sample, this clonotype turned up a few times. The chain combines TRBV12-3 or TRBV12-4 with TRBJ1-3; TRBD1 matches at 9 bases. The V gene end was trimmed by 7 bases and the J gene end by 8 bases; junction bases not matched to a gene: 9. This CDR3 is built from 14 residues. CDR3 sequence (DNA): TGTGCCAGCACCCCTAGGGGACAGGGAGACACCATATATTTT. Translating it yields CASTPRGQGDTIYF.

As for this clonotype: This clone may be a read error of a much larger clone one base away. CDR3 nucleotides: TGCAGCGTGGGACAGTTCCCCGGGGAGCCGTTTTTT. Its translation is CSVGQFPGEPFF. The rearrangement uses TRBV29-1 and TRBJ2-2; 7 bases agree with TRBD1. The CDR3 loop spans 12 amino acids. Germline lookup yields CDR1 SQVTM and CDR2 ANQGSEA.

The rearrangement links TRBV15 to TRBJ1-5; 10 nucleotides line up with TRBD1. The trim removed 0 bases at V and 7 bases at J, leaving 3 bases unmatched. The germline V gene has CDR1 LNHNV and CDR2 YYDKDF (reference sequence). The length of the CDR3 is 15 residues. The CDR3: CATSRERTGGQPQHF. The CDR3 DNA reads TGTGCCACCAGCAGAGAACGGACAGGGGGACAGCCCCAGCATTTT.

CDR3 amino acids: CASSARDRDTEAFF. DNA for the CDR3: TGTGCCAGCAGTGCCAGGGACAGGGACACTGAAGCTTTCTTT. This chain links TRBV25-1 with TRBJ1-1; 9 bases line up with TRBD1. CDR1 is MGHDK and CDR2 is SYGVNS in the germline V gene. This CDR3 has 14 amino acids. With V trimmed by 4 bases and J by 3 bases, 3 bases remained unmatched.

This clonotype has a handful of counts. The chain links TRBV4-1 to TRBJ1-1, with 8 bases identical to TRBD1. The germline gives CDR1 MGHRA, CDR2 YSYEKL. This CDR3 is 15 amino acids long. The trim removed 0 bases at V and 6 bases at J, leaving 6 bases unmatched. CDR3 DNA: TGCGCCAGCAGCCAAGAGGGACAGGCCGGGCCTGAAGCTTTCTTT. The encoded protein is CASSQEGQAGPEAFF.

This clonotype was counted between two and nine times. The V and J genes are TRBV27 and TRBJ2-5; TRBD1 agrees at 9 bases. J was trimmed by 5 bases and V by 6 bases; bases with no gene match: 4. Germline loops: CDR1 MNHEY, CDR2 SMNVEV (reference sequence). CDR3 length equals 13 residues. The CDR3 nucleotides are TGTGCCAGCAGACAGGGGGCAATGGAGACCCAGTACTTC. Its translation: CASRQGAMETQYF.

This clonotype has ten or more counts. The rearrangement uses TRBV20-1 and TRBJ1-1, with D unclear. CDR1 DFQATT and CDR2 SNEGSKA come from the germline V gene (reference sequence). Trimming pared 3 bases from V and 3 bases from J, leaving 5 bases between. This CDR3 is built from 11 residues. Here the CDR3 reads CSASYDTEAFF. The CDR3 nucleotides are TGCAGTGCTAGCTACGACACTGAAGCTTTCTTT.

This clonotype was detected only a few times. This chain links TRBV12-3 or TRBV12-4 with TRBJ1-5; 10 nucleotides match TRBD1. The CDR3 runs 15 residues. V was clipped by 6 bases and J by 3 bases; unmatched bases: 5. CDR3 protein: CASSGDRGYNQPQHF. CDR3 DNA: TGTGCCAGCAGCGGGGACAGGGGATACAATCAGCCCCAGCATTTT.

In the case of this clonotype: The junction differs from germline at one of its ends, possibly a read error. The chain carries TRBV10-3 and TRBJ1-1; D perhaps matches TRBD1 (6 bases). The germline V gene has CDR1 ENHRY and CDR2 SYGVKD. This CDR3 comprises 14 residues. This CDR3 reads CASSKQGGSTLAFF. For the CDR3, the DNA is TGTGCCAGCAGTAAACAGGGCGGCTCGACACTCGCGTTCTTT.

Regarding this clonotype: A much larger clonotype is one base distant, so this may be a read error. The V gene is TRBV7-3, the J gene TRBJ1-1; the D is unclear. Germline lookup yields CDR1 SGHTA and CDR2 FQGTGA. The length of the CDR3 is 12 residues. The CDR3 loop is CASSLNRGEASF. Written as DNA, the CDR3 is TGTGCCAGCAGCTTAAACCGGGGAGAAGCTTCCTTT.

The chain is built from TRBV7-9 and TRBJ1-1; no reliable D call. Germline-derived CDR1 and CDR2 are SEHNR and FQNEAQ (reference sequence). V was cut by 3 bases and J by 10 bases, with 15 bases left in between. The CDR3 is 13 residues long. CDR3 coding DNA: TGTGCCAGCAGCTTTTCAGATGGCAGCCGAGCTTTCTTT. It specifies CASSFSDGSRAFF. The full variable domain, with the rest looked up from reference TRBV7-9 and TRBJ1-1, is DTGVSQNPRHKITKRGQNVTFRCDPISEHNRLYWYRQTLGQGPEFLTYFQNEAQLEKSRLLSDRFSAERPKGSFSTLEIQRTEQGDSAMYLCASSFSDGSRAFFGQGTRLTVV.

As for this clonotype: The junction departs from germline at one end; a sequencing error may be responsible. V usage is TRBV7-3 and J usage is TRBJ2-1, with D tentatively TRBD2 (5 bases). Per the germline V gene, CDR1 is SGHTA and CDR2 is FQGTGA. The CDR3 totals 15 residues. CDR3 DNA: TGTGCCAGCAGTCTAGGTAGCGTCTCCCACAATGAGCAGTTCTTC. Its protein is CASSLGSVSHNEQFF. Full variable domain (remainder filled in from reference TRBV7-3 and TRBJ2-1): GAGVSQTPSNKVTEKGKYVELRCDPISGHTALYWYRQSLGQGPEFLIYFQGTGAADDSGLPNDRFFAVRPEGSVSTLKIQRTERGDSAVYLCASSLGSVSHNEQFFGPGTRLTVL.

The rearrangement joins TRBV7-2 to TRBJ1-2; tentative D call: TRBD1 (5 bases). V was clipped by 8 bases and J by 7 bases, with 14 bases between them. The CDR3 runs to 12 residues. CDR1 is SGHTA and CDR2 is FQGNSA in the germline V gene. The CDR3: CASAPGGGGYTF. The CDR3, as DNA: TGTGCCAGCGCACCGGGGGGGGGTGGCTACACCTTC. The full variable domain, rest sourced from reference TRBV7-2 and TRBJ1-2, is GAGVSQSPSNKVTEKGKDVELRCDPISGHTALYWYRQSLGQGLEFLIYFQGNSAPDKSGLPSDRFSAERTGGSVSTLTIQRTQQEDSAVYLCASAPGGGGYTFGSGTRLTVV.

This clonotype was seen repeatedly, ten times or more. The rearrangement joins TRBV7-2 to TRBJ1-2, with TRBD1 as a possible D gene (6 bases). The CDR3 spans 13 residues. CDR1 and CDR2 from the germline V gene are SGHTA and FQGNSA. The V end was cut by 5 bases, the J end by 8 bases, with 15 bases between. CDR3 DNA sequence: TGTGCCAGCAGCCCGATGGGGGGGCGCGGCTACACCTTC. Residues: CASSPMGGRGYTF.

This chain links TRBV4-3 with TRBJ2-7, with 7 bases fitting TRBD2. V was pared by 5 bases and J by 3 bases, with 7 bases of the junction left unmatched. CDR1 is LGHNA and CDR2 is YSLEER in the germline V gene. This CDR3 is 14 amino acids long. Written as DNA, the CDR3 is TGCGCCAGCAGCTACGGGAGGACCTACTACGAGCAGTACTTC. It translates to CASSYGRTYYEQYF.